The subject of this entry is one T cell receptor beta chain. This entry belongs to a study of cytomegalovirus exposure and HLA in healthy donors. PCR amplification relied on 60 Vbeta primers (plus 13 Jbeta primers). Repertoires were generated with immunoSEQ multiplex PCR, while TCRdb's copy carries only in-frame clones and drops some. This table has about 120,000 clones, around 60% appearing once. The TCR was taken from a man in his forties in good health and CMV-seropositive. Source material: PBMCs.

CDR3 amino acids: CASSEGGVGYEQYF. CDR3 nucleotides: TGTGCCAGCAGTGAGGGGGGAGTGGGCTACGAGCAGTACTTC. This chain connects TRBV2 to TRBJ2-7; D is possibly TRBD2 (6 bases). The germline V and J ends were trimmed by 3 bases and 3 bases, with 12 bases remaining between them. This CDR3 has 14 residues. Germline V gene lookup returns CDR1 SNHLY and CDR2 FYNNEI.